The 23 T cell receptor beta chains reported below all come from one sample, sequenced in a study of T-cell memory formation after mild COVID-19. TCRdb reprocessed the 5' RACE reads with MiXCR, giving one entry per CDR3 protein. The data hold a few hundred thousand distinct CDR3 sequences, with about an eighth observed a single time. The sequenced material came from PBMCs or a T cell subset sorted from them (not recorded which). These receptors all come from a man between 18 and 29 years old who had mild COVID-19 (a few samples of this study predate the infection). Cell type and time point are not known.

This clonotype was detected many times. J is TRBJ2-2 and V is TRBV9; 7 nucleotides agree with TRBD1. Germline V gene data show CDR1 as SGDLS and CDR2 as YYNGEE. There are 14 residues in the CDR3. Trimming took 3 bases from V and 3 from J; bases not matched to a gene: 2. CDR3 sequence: CASSGQGDTGELFF. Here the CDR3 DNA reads TGTGCCAGCAGCGGACAGGGAGACACCGGGGAGCTGTTTTTT.

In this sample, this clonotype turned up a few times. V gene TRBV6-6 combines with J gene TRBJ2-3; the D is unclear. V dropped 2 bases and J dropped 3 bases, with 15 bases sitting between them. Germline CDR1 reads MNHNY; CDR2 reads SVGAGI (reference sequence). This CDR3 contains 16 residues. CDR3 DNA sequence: TGTGCCAGCAGTTACCGTGGACCCCGCACAACAGATACGCAGTATTTT. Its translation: CASSYRGPRTTDTQYF.

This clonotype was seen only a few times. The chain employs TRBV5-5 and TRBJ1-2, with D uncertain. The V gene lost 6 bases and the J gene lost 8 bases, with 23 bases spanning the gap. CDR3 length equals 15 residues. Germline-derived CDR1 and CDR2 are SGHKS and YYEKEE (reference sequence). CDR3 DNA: TGTGCCAGCAACCGAATTACAAACCGCGAATCGGGCTACACCTTC. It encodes CASNRITNRESGYTF.

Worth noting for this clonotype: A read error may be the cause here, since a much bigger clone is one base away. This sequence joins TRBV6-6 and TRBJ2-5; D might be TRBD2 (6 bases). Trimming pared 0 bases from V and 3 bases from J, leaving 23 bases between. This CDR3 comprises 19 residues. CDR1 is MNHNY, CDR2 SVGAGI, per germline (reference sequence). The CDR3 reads CASSYSLPASGGMEETQYF. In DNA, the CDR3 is TGTGCCAGCAGTTACTCGCTCCCCGCCAGTGGAGGGATGGAAGAGACCCAGTACTTC.

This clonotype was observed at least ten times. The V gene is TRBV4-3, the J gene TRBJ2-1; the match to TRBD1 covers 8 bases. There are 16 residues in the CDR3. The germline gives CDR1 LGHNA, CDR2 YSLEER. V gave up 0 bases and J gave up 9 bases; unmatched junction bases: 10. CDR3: CASSQDSGGAVSEQFF. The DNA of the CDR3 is TGCGCCAGCAGCCAAGATTCAGGGGGCGCGGTCAGTGAGCAGTTCTTC.

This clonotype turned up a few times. The CDR3 reads CASSSGGEDEQFF. CDR3 DNA sequence: TGCGCCAGCAGCTCAGGGGGGGAAGACGAGCAGTTCTTC. The chain uses TRBV5-1 and TRBJ2-1, with D tentatively TRBD1 or TRBD2 (7 bases each). CDR1 is SGHRS, CDR2 YFSETQ, per germline. This CDR3 spans 13 amino acids. The ends were cut back, 3 bases at V and 10 bases at J, with 14 bases in the middle. Drawing the rest from reference TRBV5-1 and TRBJ2-1, the complete variable domain is KAGVTQTPRYLIKTRGQQVTLSCSPISGHRSVSWYQQTPGQGLQFLFEYFSETQRNKGNFPGRFSGRQFSNSRSEMNVSTLELGDSALYLCASSSGGEDEQFFGPGTRLTVL.

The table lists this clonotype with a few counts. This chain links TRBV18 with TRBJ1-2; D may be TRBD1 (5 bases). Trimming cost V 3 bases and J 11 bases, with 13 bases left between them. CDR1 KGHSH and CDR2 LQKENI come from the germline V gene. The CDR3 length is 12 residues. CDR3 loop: CASSPGPAAYTF. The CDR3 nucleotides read TGTGCCAGCTCACCGGGACCAGCCGCTTACACCTTC.

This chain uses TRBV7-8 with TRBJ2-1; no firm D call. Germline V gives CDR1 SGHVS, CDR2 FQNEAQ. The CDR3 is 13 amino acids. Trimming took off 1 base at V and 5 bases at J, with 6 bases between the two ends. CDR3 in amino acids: CASSLDANNEQFF. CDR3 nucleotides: TGTGCCAGCAGCTTAGACGCCAACAATGAGCAGTTCTTC.

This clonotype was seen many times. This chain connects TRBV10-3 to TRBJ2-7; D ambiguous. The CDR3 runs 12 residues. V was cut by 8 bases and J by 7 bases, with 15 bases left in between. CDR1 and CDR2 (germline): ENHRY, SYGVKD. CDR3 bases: TGTGCCATCGCAGGTGACGCTGGGGAGCAGTACGTC. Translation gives CAIAGDAGEQYV.

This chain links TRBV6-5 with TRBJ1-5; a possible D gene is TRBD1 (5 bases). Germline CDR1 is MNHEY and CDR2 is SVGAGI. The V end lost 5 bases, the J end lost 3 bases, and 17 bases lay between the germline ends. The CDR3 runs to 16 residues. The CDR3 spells CASSRPPSGPNQPQHF. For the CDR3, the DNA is TGTGCCAGCAGTCGACCCCCGTCGGGACCCAATCAGCCCCAGCATTTT.

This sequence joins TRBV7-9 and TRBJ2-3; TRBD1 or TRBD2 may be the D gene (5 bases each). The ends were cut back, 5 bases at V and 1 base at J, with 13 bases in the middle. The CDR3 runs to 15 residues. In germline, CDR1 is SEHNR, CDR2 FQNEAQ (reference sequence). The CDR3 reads CASSVWVGGTDTQYF. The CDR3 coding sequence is TGTGCCAGCAGCGTATGGGTGGGGGGCACAGATACGCAGTATTTT.

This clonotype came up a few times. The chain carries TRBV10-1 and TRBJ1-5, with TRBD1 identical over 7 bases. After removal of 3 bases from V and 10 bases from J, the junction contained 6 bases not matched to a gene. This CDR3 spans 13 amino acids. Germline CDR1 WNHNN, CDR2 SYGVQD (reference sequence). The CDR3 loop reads CASSETGAGPQHF. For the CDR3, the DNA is TGCGCCAGCAGTGAAACAGGGGCTGGTCCCCAGCATTTT.

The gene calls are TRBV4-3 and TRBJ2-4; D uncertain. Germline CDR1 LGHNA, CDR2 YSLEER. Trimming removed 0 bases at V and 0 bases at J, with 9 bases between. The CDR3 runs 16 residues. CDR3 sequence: CASSQDLRPAKNIQYF. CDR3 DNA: TGCGCCAGCAGCCAAGATTTAAGACCAGCCAAAAACATTCAGTACTTC.

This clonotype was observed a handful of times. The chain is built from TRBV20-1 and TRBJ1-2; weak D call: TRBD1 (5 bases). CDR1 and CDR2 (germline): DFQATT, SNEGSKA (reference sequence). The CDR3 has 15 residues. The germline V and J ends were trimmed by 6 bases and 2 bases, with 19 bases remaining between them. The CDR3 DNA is TGCAGTGCCCGCGAAAGGGGCCTTTCCAACTATGGCTACACCTTC. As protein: CSARERGLSNYGYTF.

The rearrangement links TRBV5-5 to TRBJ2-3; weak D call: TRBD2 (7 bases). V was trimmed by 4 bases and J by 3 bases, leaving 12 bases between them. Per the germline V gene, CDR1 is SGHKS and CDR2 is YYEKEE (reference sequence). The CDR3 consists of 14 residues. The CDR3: CASSGGGATDTQYF. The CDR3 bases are TGTGCCAGCAGCGGAGGGGGGGCTACAGATACGCAGTATTTT.

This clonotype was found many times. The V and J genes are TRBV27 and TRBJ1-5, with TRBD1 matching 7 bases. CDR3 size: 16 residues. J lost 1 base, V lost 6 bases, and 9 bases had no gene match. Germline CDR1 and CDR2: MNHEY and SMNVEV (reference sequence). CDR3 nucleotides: TGTGCCAGCAGGGAAGGGGGCGCGGGAAGCAATCAGCCCCAGCATTTT. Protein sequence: CASREGGAGSNQPQHF.

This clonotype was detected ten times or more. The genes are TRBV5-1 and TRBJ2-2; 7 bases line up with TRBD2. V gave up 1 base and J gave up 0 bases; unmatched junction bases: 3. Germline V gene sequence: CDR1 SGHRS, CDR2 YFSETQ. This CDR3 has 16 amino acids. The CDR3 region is CASSLNGGTNTGELFF. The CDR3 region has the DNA TGCGCCAGCAGCTTGAACGGGGGGACGAACACCGGGGAGCTGTTTTTT.

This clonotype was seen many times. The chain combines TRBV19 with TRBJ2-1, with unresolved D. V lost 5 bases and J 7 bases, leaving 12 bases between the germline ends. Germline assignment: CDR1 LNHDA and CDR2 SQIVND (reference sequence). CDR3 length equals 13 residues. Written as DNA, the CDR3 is TGTGCCAGTAGTGGAAACGGTTGGAATGAGCAGTTCTTC. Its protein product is CASSGNGWNEQFF.

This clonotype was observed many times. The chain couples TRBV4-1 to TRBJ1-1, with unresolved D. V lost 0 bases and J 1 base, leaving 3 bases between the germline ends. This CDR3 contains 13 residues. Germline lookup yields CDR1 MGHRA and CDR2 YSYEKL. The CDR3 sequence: CASSQDGNTEAFF. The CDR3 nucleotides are TGCGCCAGCAGCCAAGACGGGAACACTGAAGCTTTCTTT.

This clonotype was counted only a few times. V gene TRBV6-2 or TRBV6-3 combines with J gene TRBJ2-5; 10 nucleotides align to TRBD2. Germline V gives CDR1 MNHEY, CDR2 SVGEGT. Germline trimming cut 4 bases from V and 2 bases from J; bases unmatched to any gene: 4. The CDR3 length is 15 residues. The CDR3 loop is CASSSSGGHQETQYF. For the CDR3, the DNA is TGTGCCAGCAGTTCTAGCGGGGGCCATCAAGAGACCCAGTACTTC.

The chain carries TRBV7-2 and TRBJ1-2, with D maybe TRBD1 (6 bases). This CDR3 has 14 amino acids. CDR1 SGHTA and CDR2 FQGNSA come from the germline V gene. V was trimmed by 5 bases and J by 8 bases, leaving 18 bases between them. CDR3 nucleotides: TGTGCCAGCAGCCCCCTACAGGGTTATGACGGCTACACCTTC. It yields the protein CASSPLQGYDGYTF.

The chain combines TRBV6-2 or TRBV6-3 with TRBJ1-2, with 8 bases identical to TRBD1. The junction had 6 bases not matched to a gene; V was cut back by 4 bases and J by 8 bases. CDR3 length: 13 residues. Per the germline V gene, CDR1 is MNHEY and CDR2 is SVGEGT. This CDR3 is CASSSRQGFGYTF. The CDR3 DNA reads TGTGCCAGCAGTTCGAGACAGGGGTTCGGCTACACCTTC.

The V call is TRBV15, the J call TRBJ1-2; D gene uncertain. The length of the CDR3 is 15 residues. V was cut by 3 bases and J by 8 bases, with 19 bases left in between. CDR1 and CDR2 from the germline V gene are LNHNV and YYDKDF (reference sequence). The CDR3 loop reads CATSSDRGGSKGYTF. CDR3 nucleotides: TGTGCCACCAGCAGCGACCGGGGAGGGTCCAAGGGCTACACCTTC.